The rows below give T cell receptor beta chains drawn from one sample of a study of early T cells in non-severe SARS-CoV-2 infection. Each CDR3 protein is one row after TCRdb ran MiXCR on the 5' RACE reads. The sample consists of 25,000 to 30,000 distinct CDR3 sequences, 4.4% of them appearing once. The sample comprised whole blood. These receptors were obtained from an adult who was a healthcare worker with PCR-confirmed SARS-CoV-2 infection or an uninfected control (not recorded which). Each CDR3 is given without its conserved first and last residue.

v_gene	j_gene	CDR3aa
TRBV20-1	TRBJ2-1	SAREDRVNEQF
TRBV11-2	TRBJ2-1	ASSAELYNEQF
TRBV2	TRBJ2-1	ASNYGQVGYNEQF
TRBV6-5	TRBJ1-1	ASSYSIDRTNTEAF
TRBV7-8	TRBJ1-1	ASRSGSDTEAF
TRBV20-1	TRBJ2-3	SATERRTDTQY
TRBV4-3	TRBJ1-4	ASSQDLGGTGNEKLF
TRBV20-1	TRBJ2-1	SARGAGSGRASYNEQF
TRBV5-1	TRBJ2-7	ASSLAGSNYEQY
TRBV4-3	TRBJ2-1	ASSQDIAGGVYNEQF
TRBV5-1	TRBJ2-1	ASKPEGSSNEQF
TRBV7-6	TRBJ2-5	ASSSTSFQETQY
TRBV11-2	TRBJ2-2	ASRDTANTGELF
TRBV11-3	TRBJ1-6	ASSLEQGSPLH
TRBV6-1	TRBJ1-5	ASSAAQLQH
TRBV7-9	TRBJ2-1	ASSLSTAYNEQF
TRBV7-3	TRBJ2-1	ASSFMPYPNNEQF
TRBV29-1	TRBJ2-7	SVEDGIVLGEQY
TRBV6-6	TRBJ2-3	ASSYGDGTDTQY
TRBV18	TRBJ2-1	ASSPGLAVNNEQF
TRBV7-9	TRBJ2-2	ASQTALPDTGELF
TRBV20-1	TRBJ2-1	SADTSGRTYNEQF
TRBV6-5	TRBJ2-1	ASREVEQAHEQF
TRBV20-1	TRBJ1-5	SARYSHSQPQH
TRBV20-1	TRBJ2-1	SARDLASNHNEQF
TRBV20-1	TRBJ1-2	SASPPENYGYT
TRBV18	TRBJ2-3	ASSDKDTQY
TRBV15	TRBJ2-3	ATSGRKTSGSGPGADTQY
TRBV5-4	TRBJ1-2	ASSLVWSGYGYT
TRBV20-1	TRBJ1-5	SARDRQGWQPQH
TRBV12-3/TRBV12-4	TRBJ2-3	ASSPLGATQY
TRBV5-1	TRBJ1-5	ASSPDSNQPQH
TRBV7-2	TRBJ2-5	ASSPNGLAGETQY
TRBV18	TRBJ2-7	ASSRAAGTYEQY
TRBV20-1	TRBJ2-3	SARGTTVWDTQY